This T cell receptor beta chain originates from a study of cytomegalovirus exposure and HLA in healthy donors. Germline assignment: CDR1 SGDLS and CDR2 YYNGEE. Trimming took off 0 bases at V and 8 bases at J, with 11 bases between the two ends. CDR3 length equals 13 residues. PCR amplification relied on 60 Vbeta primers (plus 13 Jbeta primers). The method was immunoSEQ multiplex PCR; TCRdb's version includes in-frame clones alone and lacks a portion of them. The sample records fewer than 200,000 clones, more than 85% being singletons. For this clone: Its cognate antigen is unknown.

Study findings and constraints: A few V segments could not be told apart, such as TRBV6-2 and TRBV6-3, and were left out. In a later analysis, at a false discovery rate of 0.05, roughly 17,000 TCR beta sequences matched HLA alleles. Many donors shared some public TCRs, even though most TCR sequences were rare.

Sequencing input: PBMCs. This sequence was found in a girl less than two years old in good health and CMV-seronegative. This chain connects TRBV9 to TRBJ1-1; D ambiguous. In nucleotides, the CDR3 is TGTGCCAGCAGCGTAGGGACTAAGTCCGAAGCTTTCTTT. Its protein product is CASSVGTKSEAFF.